What follows are 24 T cell receptor beta chains derived from one specimen sequenced in a study of type 1 and type 2 diabetes patients. Amplification started from genomic DNA. A primer set of 30 forward and 13 reverse primers amplified the CDR3. TCRdb processed the multiplex PCR reads anew with MiXCR; each CDR3 protein has one entry. The table includes 250,000 or so distinct CDR3 sequences, approximately 45% detected once. Sequenced: peripheral blood mononuclear cells (PBMCs). The receptors here all came from a young man with type 2 diabetes.

This clonotype was detected only a few times. V gene TRBV10-2 combines with J gene TRBJ2-5; D gene uncertain. The CDR3 is made up of 13 amino acids. Germline CDR1 reads WSHSY; CDR2 reads SAAADI. V was shortened by 3 bases and J by 1 base, with 6 bases between the two germline ends. The DNA for the CDR3 is TGCGCCAGCAGTGATTCTAGCCAAGAGACCCAGTACTTC. The encoded protein is CASSDSSQETQYF.

Concerning this clonotype itself: At one end, the junction sequence differs from germline, possibly due to a read error. The chain joins TRBV10-3 to TRBJ2-1; D is uncertain. Germline values: CDR1 ENHRY, CDR2 SYGVKD. The CDR3 has 13 amino acids. CDR3 region: CAISRYPYNKQFF. The CDR3, as DNA: TGTGCCATCAGCAGGTACCCGTACAATAAGCAGTTCTTC.

The V gene is TRBV20-1, the J gene TRBJ2-1, with D unclear. The V end was cut by 6 bases, the J end by 8 bases, with 5 bases between. The CDR3 sequence is 9 residues long. The germline V gene encodes CDR1 DFQATT and CDR2 SNEGSKA (reference sequence). The CDR3 spells CSAGYEQFF. The CDR3 nucleotides read TGCAGTGCCGGGTATGAGCAGTTCTTC.

The CDR3 nucleotides read TGTGCCAGCATAGCTCAAAACTCCGACAGGGAAAGCACCGGGGAGCTGTTTTTT. Amino acids: CASIAQNSDRESTGELFF. The chain uses TRBV25-1 and TRBJ2-2, with TRBD1 matching over 7 bases. Trimming at V came to 7 bases and at J to 4 bases, leaving 18 bases not matched to a gene. CDR3 size: 18 residues. In germline, CDR1 is MGHDK, CDR2 SYGVNS.

The chain employs TRBV19 and TRBJ2-1, with 11 positions matching TRBD2. Per the germline V gene, CDR1 is LNHDA and CDR2 is SQIVND (reference sequence). The CDR3 length is 15 residues. With 5 bases clipped from V and 1 base from J, the junction kept 1 base outside the gene matches. The CDR3 sequence: CASSVAGGSYNEQFF. As DNA, the CDR3 is TGTGCCAGTAGTGTAGCGGGAGGGTCCTACAATGAGCAGTTCTTC.

This clonotype came up once. The CDR3 is CASSQGAANEAFF. The CDR3, as DNA: TGTGCCAGCAGCCAAGGGGCAGCCAATGAAGCTTTCTTT. The chain combines TRBV3-1 with TRBJ1-1; D is undetermined. CDR1 and CDR2 from the germline V gene are LGHDT and YNNKEL (reference sequence). This CDR3 has 13 amino acids. V was pared by 1 base and J by 7 bases, with 10 bases between. The full variable domain, in which reference TRBV3-1 and TRBJ1-1 provide the parts outside the CDR3, is DTAVSQTPKYLVTQMGNDKSIKCEQNLGHDTMYWYKQDSKKFLKIMFSYNNKELIINETVPNRFSPKSPDKAHLNLHINSLELGDSAVYFCASSQGAANEAFFGQGTRLTVV.

This rearrangement joins TRBV25-1 to TRBJ2-2; 9 nucleotides agree with TRBD1. The germline CDR1 and CDR2 sequences are MGHDK and SYGVNS. CDR3 length: 15 amino acids. Germline trimming cut 3 bases from V and 5 bases from J; bases unmatched to any gene: 4. CDR3 nucleotide sequence: TGTGCCAGCAGTGACCGGGACAGGGTGACCGGGGAGCTGTTTTTT. This gives the protein CASSDRDRVTGELFF.

The rearrangement uses TRBV28 and TRBJ2-5; tentative D call: TRBD1 (6 bases). Germline CDR1 reads MDHEN; CDR2 reads SYDVKM. Trimming left V 5 bases short and J 7 bases short, with 17 bases between. This CDR3 is 14 amino acids long. The CDR3 sequence: CASSKQGFEVTQYF. The DNA of the CDR3 is TGTGCCAGCAGTAAACAGGGCTTCGAAGTGACCCAGTACTTC.

The chain is built from TRBV2 and TRBJ2-2, with TRBD1 matching over 7 bases. Losses at the gene ends were 8 bases for V and 4 bases for J; bases not matched to a gene: 16. The CDR3 is made up of 17 amino acids. CDR1 SNHLY and CDR2 FYNNEI come from the germline V gene. In DNA form, the CDR3 reads TGTGCCAGCTCTGGGTCGTATTCCGGGACAGTCACCGGGGAGCTGTTTTTT. As protein: CASSGSYSGTVTGELFF. Complete variable domain (other parts from reference TRBV2 and TRBJ2-2): EPEVTQTPSHQVTQMGQEVILRCVPISNHLYFYWYRQILGQKVEFLVSFYNNEISEKSEIFDDQFSVERPDGSNFTLKIRSTKLEDSAMYFCASSGSYSGTVTGELFFGEGSRLTVL.

This clonotype was seen more than once but under ten times. This chain links TRBV19 with TRBJ1-2; a weak D match, TRBD1 (5 bases). The CDR3 sequence is 12 residues long. Germline loops: CDR1 LNHDA, CDR2 SQIVND (reference sequence). Trimming removed 1 base at V and 10 bases at J, with 10 bases between. The CDR3 loop is CASSIARGNYTF. As DNA, the CDR3 is TGTGCCAGTAGTATAGCGCGGGGGAACTACACCTTC.

CDR3 nucleotides: TGTGCCAGCAGTTCTTTTTATGGACAGGGGGCTTCGGGCGAGCAGTACTTC. Translation gives CASSSFYGQGASGEQYF. This rearrangement joins TRBV6-5 to TRBJ2-7; TRBD1 matches at 11 bases. CDR3 length: 17 residues. Per the germline V gene, CDR1 is MNHEY and CDR2 is SVGAGI. The junction had 14 bases not matched to a gene; V was cut back by 4 bases and J by 6 bases.

This clonotype occurred a few times. The chain has TRBV30 and TRBJ2-1, with D possibly matching TRBD1 (5 bases). In germline, CDR1 is GTSNPN, CDR2 SVGIG (reference sequence). The CDR3 has 12 residues. CDR3 bases: TGTGCATACAGGAACCGGCGCTCTGAGCAGTTCTTC. It specifies CAYRNRRSEQFF.

Only one count was recorded for this clonotype. The chain joins TRBV30 to TRBJ2-7, with 7 bases matching TRBD2. Unmatched junction bases numbered 12, after V lost 2 bases and J lost 2 bases. Germline CDR1 is GTSNPN and CDR2 is SVGIG (reference sequence). This CDR3 is 16 amino acids long. CDR3 DNA: TGTGCCTGGAGTCATACCCCTAGCGGATCTACCTACGAGCAGTACTTC. Its translation is CAWSHTPSGSTYEQYF.

This rearrangement joins TRBV2 to TRBJ2-5; no clear D gene. Germline V gene data show CDR1 as SNHLY and CDR2 as FYNNEI. This CDR3 is 16 amino acids long. V was trimmed by 4 bases and J by 1 base, leaving 16 bases between them. The CDR3 region has the DNA TGTGCCAGCAGTGCTGCCGGGTGGGAAATCCAAGAGACCCAGTACTTC. Protein: CASSAAGWEIQETQYF.

The chain employs TRBV5-1 and TRBJ2-3; D not resolved. Germline V CDR1 and CDR2: SGHRS, YFSETQ. The V gene lost 2 bases and the J gene lost 4 bases, with 11 bases spanning the gap. The CDR3 spans 14 residues. This chain's CDR3 is CASSFDRRADTQYF. The CDR3 DNA reads as TGCGCCAGCAGCTTCGACCGACGAGCAGATACGCAGTATTTT.

DNA of the CDR3: TGCAGTGCTAGCGGGGATATGAACACTGAAGCTTTCTTT. This codes for CSASGDMNTEAFF. The V gene is TRBV20-1, the J gene TRBJ1-1; D remains unclear. Germline CDR1 is DFQATT and CDR2 is SNEGSKA (reference sequence). This CDR3 is 13 amino acids long. Trimming took off 3 bases at V and 0 bases at J, with 8 bases between the two ends.

The chain has TRBV10-3 and TRBJ2-7; D could derive from TRBD1 or TRBD2 (5 bases each). Germline assignment: CDR1 ENHRY and CDR2 SYGVKD. This CDR3 has 16 residues. Trimming removed 0 bases at V and 7 bases at J, with 19 bases between. Written as DNA, the CDR3 is TGTGCCATCAGTGAGTCGATTGGGACCATATACAATGAGCAGTACTTC. It codes for CAISESIGTIYNEQYF.

The chain joins TRBV2 to TRBJ1-2; D uncertain. Germline values: CDR1 SNHLY, CDR2 FYNNEI. This CDR3 has 14 amino acids. With 5 bases removed from V and 5 bases from J, the gap between germline ends came to 15 bases. CDR3 loop: CASSWRSAGYGYTF. The CDR3 DNA is TGTGCCAGCAGTTGGAGATCCGCGGGGTATGGCTACACCTTC.

CDR3 sequence reads: CASNDQGMEAFF. CDR3 coding DNA: TGCGCCAGCAATGACCAGGGGATGGAAGCTTTCTTT. The chain is built from TRBV4-1 and TRBJ1-1; maybe TRBD1 (6 bases). The CDR3 runs to 12 residues. Germline assignment: CDR1 MGHRA and CDR2 YSYEKL. Trimming shortened V by 7 bases and J by 8 bases, and 14 bases separated the two germline ends.

This clonotype appeared a few times. CDR3 coding DNA: TGTGCCAGCAGGGGCGACCTTAATCCCTACAATGAGCAGTTCTTC. It yields the protein CASRGDLNPYNEQFF. The chain has TRBV2 and TRBJ2-1; D is uncertain. CDR1 and CDR2 from the germline V gene are SNHLY and FYNNEI. The CDR3 sequence is 15 residues long. Deletions cut 6 bases from V and 2 bases from J, with 14 bases between.

This clonotype was detected only a few times. The chain joins TRBV9 to TRBJ2-5; D may match TRBD1 or TRBD2 (6 bases each). This CDR3 is built from 15 residues. Trimming left V 2 bases short and J 1 base short, with 12 bases between. Germline-derived CDR1 and CDR2 are SGDLS and YYNGEE. The CDR3 reads CASSVGGGVQETQYF. As DNA, the CDR3 is TGTGCCAGCAGCGTCGGGGGCGGGGTCCAAGAGACCCAGTACTTC.

Only a few counts were recorded for this clonotype. J is TRBJ2-7 and V is TRBV6-2 or TRBV6-3, with 9 bases fitting TRBD2. Unmatched junction bases numbered 12, after V lost 10 bases and J lost 5 bases. This CDR3 has 14 residues. Germline V lookup: CDR1 MNHEY, CDR2 SVGEGT. CDR3 sequence reads: CATRYLAGLDEQYF. The CDR3 region has the DNA TGTGCCACCAGGTATCTAGCGGGGTTAGACGAGCAGTACTTC.

V is TRBV20-1 and J is TRBJ2-7; 16 bases are a match to TRBD2. The ends lost 4 bases at V and 3 bases at J; junction bases unmatched: 9. Germline V gives CDR1 DFQATT, CDR2 SNEGSKA (reference sequence). This CDR3 comprises 17 residues. As DNA, the CDR3 is TGCAGTGCTACCGTAGGGACTAGCGGGAGGGACGGCTACGAGCAGTACTTC. As protein: CSATVGTSGRDGYEQYF.

Of note for this clonotype: This may be a read error: a much more frequent sequence differs by one nucleotide. The V call is TRBV20-1, the J call TRBJ2-7; the D is unclear. The V gene lost 2 bases and the J gene lost 2 bases, with 16 bases spanning the gap. Germline assignment: CDR1 DFQATT and CDR2 SNEGSKA (reference sequence). The CDR3 length is 15 residues. CDR3 coding DNA: TGCAGTGCTAGAAGGGCCCGGGCGTACCCCTACGAGCAGTACTTC. Protein: CSARRARAYPYEQYF.